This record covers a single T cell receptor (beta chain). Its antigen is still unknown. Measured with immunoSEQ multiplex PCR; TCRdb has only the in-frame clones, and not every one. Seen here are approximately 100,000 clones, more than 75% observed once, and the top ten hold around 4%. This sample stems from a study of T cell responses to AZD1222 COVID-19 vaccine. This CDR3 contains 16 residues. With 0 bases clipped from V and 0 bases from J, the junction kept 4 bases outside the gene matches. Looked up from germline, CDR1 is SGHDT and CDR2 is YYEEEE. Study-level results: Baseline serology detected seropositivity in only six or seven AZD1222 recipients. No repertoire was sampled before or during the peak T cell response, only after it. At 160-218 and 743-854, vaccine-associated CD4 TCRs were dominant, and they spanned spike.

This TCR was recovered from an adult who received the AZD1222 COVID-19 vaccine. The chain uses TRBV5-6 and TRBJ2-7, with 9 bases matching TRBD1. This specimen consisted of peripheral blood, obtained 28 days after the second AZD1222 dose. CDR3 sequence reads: CASSLEGQGSSYEQYF. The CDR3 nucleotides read TGTGCCAGCAGCTTGGAAGGACAGGGGAGCTCCTACGAGCAGTACTTC.